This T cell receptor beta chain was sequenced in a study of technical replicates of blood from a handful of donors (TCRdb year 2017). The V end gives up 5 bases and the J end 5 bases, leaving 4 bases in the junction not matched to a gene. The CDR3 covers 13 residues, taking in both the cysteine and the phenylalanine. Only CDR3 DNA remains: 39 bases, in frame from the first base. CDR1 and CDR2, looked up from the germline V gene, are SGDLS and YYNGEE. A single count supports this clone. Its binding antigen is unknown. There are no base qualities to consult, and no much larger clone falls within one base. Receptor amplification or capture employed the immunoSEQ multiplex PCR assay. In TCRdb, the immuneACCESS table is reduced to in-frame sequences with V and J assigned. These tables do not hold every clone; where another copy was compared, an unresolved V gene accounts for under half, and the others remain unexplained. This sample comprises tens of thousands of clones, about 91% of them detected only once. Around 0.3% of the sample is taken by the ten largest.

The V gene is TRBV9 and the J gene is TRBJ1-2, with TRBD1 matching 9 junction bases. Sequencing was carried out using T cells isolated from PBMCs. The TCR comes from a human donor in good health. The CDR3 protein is CASRAGTGYGYTF. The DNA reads TGTGCCAGCAGAGCCGGGACAGGGTATGGCTACACCTTC.